This T cell receptor (beta chain) emerged from a study of blood T cells in healthy people across ages. Regarding the study as a whole: PBMCs left unsorted prevented a conclusive naive versus antigen-experienced comparison. The CMV status of each donor remained undetermined, and this could have confounded shifts in expanded clonotypes. As age increased, TCR beta diversity per million T cells fell in a roughly linear fashion.

It was with a sample-barcoded 5' primer and a J-beta primer mix that a second PCR of roughly 7 to 12 cycles was run. TCRdb independently ran MiXCR on the 5' RACE reads; one entry per CDR3 protein. The sample records 1,100,000 or so distinct CDR3 sequences, 45% being singletons. The CDR3 is 18 residues long. V shed 1 base and J shed 2 bases, with 17 bases lying between them. Germline loops: CDR1 SEHNR, CDR2 FQNEAQ (reference sequence). This clonotype was seen more than once but under ten times. What it binds is not known. The chain couples TRBV7-9 to TRBJ2-2; D may be TRBD2 (5 bases). The material sequenced was blood. This clonotype originated in a woman in her sixties in good health. In DNA form, the CDR3 reads TGTGCCAGCAGCTTAGGAAGCGGTCTAGCAGCAAACACCGGGGAGCTGTTTTTT. It translates to CASSLGSGLAANTGELFF.